This entry lists 11 T cell receptor beta chains sequenced from one sample in a study of patients and donors after allogeneic stem cell transplantation. One entry per CDR3 protein, called by TCRdb with MiXCR from the RT-PCR reads. The sample holds approximately 250,000 distinct CDR3 sequences, roughly 14% seen once. Sequenced material: blood, either unsorted or a sorted T cell fraction (not recorded which). Receptors were obtained from a human donor who was either an allogeneic HSCT recipient or a stem cell or donor lymphocyte infusion donor (not recorded which). It is not recorded whose cells these are; they may come from a transplant donor.

The chain joins TRBV20-1 to TRBJ2-2; 7 bases agree with TRBD1. Losses at the gene ends were 5 bases for V and 4 bases for J; bases not matched to a gene: 7. CDR3 length: 14 residues. Looked up from germline, CDR1 is DFQATT and CDR2 is SNEGSKA (reference sequence). The CDR3 coding sequence is TGCAGTGCTCGAAGACAGGGTGGCACCGGGGAGCTGTTTTTT. This encodes CSARRQGGTGELFF.

At least ten counts were recorded for this clonotype. This chain connects TRBV29-1 to TRBJ2-1, with 8 bases that match TRBD2. The CDR3 length is 12 residues. Germline values: CDR1 SQVTM, CDR2 ANQGSEA. V was pared by 4 bases and J by 10 bases, with 6 bases of the junction left unmatched. The CDR3 bases are TGCAGCGTTGGCCTAGCGGGTGGGGAGCAGTTCTTC. It specifies CSVGLAGGEQFF.

This clonotype was recorded at least ten times. The chain is built from TRBV7-8 and TRBJ2-7; perhaps TRBD2 as D (6 bases). From germline, CDR1 is SGHVS and CDR2 FQNEAQ. Deletions cut 2 bases from V and 2 bases from J, with 22 bases between. This CDR3 is built from 18 residues. The CDR3 is CASSLKQRPPGAAYEQYF. For the CDR3, the DNA is TGTGCCAGCAGCTTAAAGCAAAGGCCCCCGGGAGCAGCCTACGAGCAGTACTTC.

This clonotype occurred many times. The chain employs TRBV5-1 and TRBJ1-2, with a possible D match to TRBD1 (5 bases). The germline V gene has CDR1 SGHRS and CDR2 YFSETQ. This CDR3 is built from 15 residues. The V end was cut by 0 bases, the J end by 11 bases, with 20 bases between. The CDR3 DNA reads TGCGCCAGCAGCTTGGTTGGGGGAGGGCACCTCGAGTACACCTTC. Residues: CASSLVGGGHLEYTF. The full variable domain, in which reference TRBV5-1 and TRBJ1-2 provide the parts outside the CDR3, is KAGVTQTPRYLIKTRGQQVTLSCSPISGHRSVSWYQQTPGQGLQFLFEYFSETQRNKGNFPGRFSGRQFSNSRSEMNVSTLELGDSALYLCASSLVGGGHLEYTFGSGTRLTVV.

This clonotype has just a few counts. J is TRBJ1-2 and V is TRBV11-3; unclear D gene. CDR3 length: 12 residues. V lost 8 bases and J 6 bases, leaving 13 bases between the germline ends. Germline V gives CDR1 SGHNT, CDR2 YENEEA. CDR3 sequence: CASGQPWDGYTF. Written as DNA, the CDR3 is TGTGCCAGCGGCCAACCGTGGGATGGCTACACCTTC.

This clonotype was seen many times. V and J are TRBV7-3 and TRBJ2-2, with D unclear. V lost 2 bases and J 8 bases, leaving 9 bases between the germline ends. From germline, CDR1 is SGHTA and CDR2 FQGTGA. The CDR3 is 13 residues long. The CDR3 is CASSLYSRGELFF. The CDR3 nucleotides read TGTGCCAGCAGCTTATACTCACGTGGGGAGCTGTTTTTT.

The genes are TRBV3-1 and TRBJ2-1; D not certain. CDR3 length: 13 residues. The V gene's germline CDR1 is LGHDT and CDR2 YNNKEL (reference sequence). The V and J ends lost 1 base and 10 bases respectively, with 11 bases between them. Here the CDR3 reads CASSQGRSGEQFF. In nucleotides, the CDR3 is TGTGCCAGCAGCCAAGGACGCTCCGGGGAGCAGTTCTTC.

The J gene is TRBJ1-2, the V gene TRBV29-1; D might be TRBD1 (5 bases). The CDR3 has 13 residues. Trimming shortened V by 2 bases and J by 1 base, and 8 bases separated the two germline ends. Germline V gene lookup returns CDR1 SQVTM and CDR2 ANQGSEA. The CDR3 region is CSVELQVNYGYTF. CDR3 in DNA: TGCAGCGTTGAATTACAGGTTAACTATGGCTACACCTTC.

This clonotype was detected ten times or more. The J gene is TRBJ1-1, the V gene TRBV29-1; D possibly corresponds to TRBD1 (6 bases). The V gene lost 4 bases and the J gene lost 1 base, with 10 bases spanning the gap. From germline, CDR1 is SQVTM and CDR2 ANQGSEA. The CDR3 covers 13 residues. DNA for the CDR3: TGCAGCGTTGTGGACAGTACGAACACTGAAGCTTTCTTT. Translating gives CSVVDSTNTEAFF.

The gene calls are TRBV7-9 and TRBJ2-7, with TRBD2 identical over 7 bases. The CDR3 runs to 13 residues. Germline values: CDR1 SEHNR, CDR2 FQNEAQ (reference sequence). J gave up 7 bases and V 5 bases, and 8 bases lay outside the gene matches. The CDR3: CASSPRGDQEQYF. CDR3 nucleotides: TGTGCCAGCAGCCCTCGGGGGGATCAGGAGCAGTACTTC.

At least ten counts were recorded for this clonotype. V usage is TRBV7-9 and J usage is TRBJ1-6, with TRBD1 identical over 7 bases. The CDR3 contains 15 residues. Germline CDR1 and CDR2: SEHNR and FQNEAQ (reference sequence). V lost 4 bases, J lost 10 bases, and 10 bases stayed unmatched. CDR3 sequence (DNA): TGTGCCAGCAGCTCCCAGGGGACAGCAGGGTCACCCCTCCACTTT. Translating it yields CASSSQGTAGSPLHF.